This TCR beta chain derives from a study of T cell responses to AZD1222 COVID-19 vaccine. Study-wide findings and caveats: Most donors were white British, females outnumbered males, and clonal diversity was possibly underestimated.

About this clone: The antigen is not known.

The method was immunoSEQ multiplex PCR; TCRdb's version includes in-frame clones alone and lacks a portion of them. The table shows approximately 85,000 clones, with 70% to 90% occurring only once. This CDR3 is 16 amino acids long. V was clipped by 5 bases and J by 3 bases; unmatched bases: 8. CDR1 MNHNY and CDR2 SVGAGI come from the germline V gene (reference sequence). The chain joins TRBV6-6 to TRBJ2-1; 9 positions match TRBD2. This clonotype was sampled from an adult in good health. The starting material was peripheral blood, obtained on day 0 of AZD1222 vaccination. For the CDR3, the DNA is TGTGCCAGCAGTCGTGCCTTAGCGGGAGTCTACAATGAGCAGTTCTTC. Translating gives CASSRALAGVYNEQFF.